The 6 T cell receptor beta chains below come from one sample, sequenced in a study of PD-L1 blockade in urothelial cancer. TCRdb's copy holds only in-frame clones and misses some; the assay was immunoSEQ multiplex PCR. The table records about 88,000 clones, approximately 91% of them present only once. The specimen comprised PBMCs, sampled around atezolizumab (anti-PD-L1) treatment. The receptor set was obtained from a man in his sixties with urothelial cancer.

CDR3 residues: CASSLQGGGADTQYF. The CDR3 region has the DNA TGTGCCAGCAGCTTACAGGGCGGTGGCGCAGATACGCAGTATTTT. The chain carries TRBV5-4 and TRBJ2-3, with D perhaps TRBD1 (6 bases). Germline CDR1 is SGHNT and CDR2 is YYREEE (reference sequence). Trimming removed 2 bases at V and 4 bases at J, with 14 bases between. CDR3 length equals 15 residues. The whole variable domain, filled in from reference TRBV5-4 and TRBJ2-3, reads ETGVTQSPTHLIKTRGQQVTLRCSSQSGHNTVSWYQQALGQGPQFIFQYYREEENGRGNFPPRFSGLQFPNYSSELNVNALELDDSALYLCASSLQGGGADTQYFGPGTRLTVL.

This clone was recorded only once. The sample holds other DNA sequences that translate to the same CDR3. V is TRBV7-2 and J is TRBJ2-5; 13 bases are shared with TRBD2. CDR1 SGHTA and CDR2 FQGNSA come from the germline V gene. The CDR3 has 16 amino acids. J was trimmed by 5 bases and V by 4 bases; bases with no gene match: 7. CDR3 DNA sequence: TGTGCCAGCAGCTCCAGGACTAGCGGGAGCGTGGAGACCCAGTACTTC. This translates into CASSSRTSGSVETQYF.

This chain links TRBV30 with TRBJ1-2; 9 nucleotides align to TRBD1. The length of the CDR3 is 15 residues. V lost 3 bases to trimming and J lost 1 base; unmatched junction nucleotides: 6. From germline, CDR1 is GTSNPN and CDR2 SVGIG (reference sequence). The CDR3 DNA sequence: TGTGCCTGGAGAGGCGGACAGGGGAGTAACTATGGCTACACCTTC. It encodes CAWRGGQGSNYGYTF.

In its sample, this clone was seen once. DNA for the CDR3: TGTGCCAGCAGCCCAGAGGGGGGCTCTGGGGCCAACGTCCTGACTTTC. Translating it yields CASSPEGGSGANVLTF. This chain links TRBV4-2 with TRBJ2-6; D is perhaps TRBD1 or TRBD2 (6 bases each). The CDR3 length is 16 residues. CDR1 LGHNA and CDR2 YNFKEQ come from the germline V gene. The germline V and J ends were trimmed by 4 bases and 0 bases, with 10 bases remaining between them.

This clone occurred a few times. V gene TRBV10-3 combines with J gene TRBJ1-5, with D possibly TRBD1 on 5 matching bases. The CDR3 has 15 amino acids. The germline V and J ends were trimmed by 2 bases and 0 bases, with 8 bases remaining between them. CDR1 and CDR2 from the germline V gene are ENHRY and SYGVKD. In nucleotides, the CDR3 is TGTGCCATCAGTGAGAGTGGACATAGCAATCAGCCCCAGCATTTT. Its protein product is CAISESGHSNQPQHF.

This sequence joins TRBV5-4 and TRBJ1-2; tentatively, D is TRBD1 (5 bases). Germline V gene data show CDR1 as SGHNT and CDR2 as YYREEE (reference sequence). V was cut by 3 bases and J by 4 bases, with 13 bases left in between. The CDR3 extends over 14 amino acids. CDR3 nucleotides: TGTGCCAGCAGCTCGGTGGGGGGGTCCTATGGCTACACCTTC. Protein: CASSSVGGSYGYTF.